This T cell receptor (beta chain) was sequenced for a study of CD8 T cells in ankylosing spondylitis. Study conclusions and caveats: A TCR beta motif of 7 to 9 highly homologous variants seemed to mark ankylosing spondylitis blood. In the blood and synovial fluid of reactive arthritis, some motif variants had been previously reported. Researchers reportedly found disease-linked clones significantly enriched in matched ankylosing spondylitis synovial fluid. CD8+ by phenotype, disease-linked clones were relatively rare in peripheral blood.

As for this clonotype: Its matching antigen is unknown.

The ends lost 5 bases at V and 5 bases at J; junction bases unmatched: 5. The CDR3 runs to 15 residues. Generation of TCR beta libraries employed quantitative 5'-RACE incorporating molecular barcodes. TCRdb reprocessed the 5' RACE reads with MiXCR, giving one entry per CDR3 protein. There are under 150,000 distinct CDR3 sequences in the sample; about a sixth occur only once, and 30% to 35% lies in the top ten. The sample was blood, either unsorted or a sorted T cell fraction (not recorded which). This receptor was identified in a male donor with ankylosing spondylitis. The gene calls are TRBV12-3 or TRBV12-4 and TRBJ2-1; 11 bases align to TRBD2. CDR3 coding DNA: TGTGCCAGCAGTACAACTAGCGGGAGAAACAATGAGCAGTTCTTC. It codes for CASSTTSGRNNEQFF.